This TCR beta chain was documented in a study of spatial heterogeneity in lung cancer. This clonotype was detected many times. Germline V gene lookup returns CDR1 ENHRY and CDR2 SYGVKD. CDR3 size: 16 residues. Trimming left V 3 bases short and J 5 bases short, with 19 bases between. Time point described: blood at routine non-recurrence follow-up after resection. Whole RNA was taken from tumor, nontumor lung or frozen PBMC; it was then sequenced unsorted. TCR cDNA molecules were tagged individually, and each one carried a unique molecular identifier. TCRdb independently ran MiXCR on the 5' RACE reads; one entry per CDR3 protein. The table shows tens of thousands of distinct CDR3 sequences, with roughly 5.4% occurring only once.

The sequencing here drew on PBMCs, taken at follow-up. This clonotype was obtained from a female donor with early-stage non-small cell lung cancer. This sequence joins TRBV10-3 and TRBJ2-5; D perhaps matches TRBD2 (6 bases). The CDR3 region is CAISDASERIDETQYF. CDR3 bases: TGTGCCATCAGTGATGCTAGCGAGAGGATTGACGAGACCCAGTACTTC.